This TCR beta chain was recorded in a study of blood T cell repertoires in COVID-19 (dated by TCRdb to between 2020 and 2021). Regarding the complete study: The collaborator samples originated in the United States, Italy and Spain and spanned the acute and convalescent phases of COVID-19. The repertoires were released in a freely available public database intended as a resource for research on the immune response to SARS-CoV-2. Samples were obtained from the ongoing ImmuneRACE study (first 160 participants) and from roughly 1,300 subjects provided by 6 global collaborators. Nearly every sample came with metadata listing a de-identified subject ID, COVID-19 status, age in years and sex. Where available, HLA class I and class II types were taken from metadata supplied by the sample provider and were not determined by assay-based typing. The dataset comprised deeply sampled blood TCRbeta repertoires from subjects exposed to, actively infected with, or recovered from COVID-19. The prospective study material was composed of cDNA or gDNA derived from T cells, B-cell-depleted T cells, or PBMCs.

CDR1 and CDR2, per the germline V gene (reference sequence), are SSHAT and FNYEAQ. The germline V and J ends show losses of 5 bases and 4 bases respectively, and no gene match explains 3 bases of the junction. The CDR3 runs 13 amino acids, cysteine and phenylalanine included. The CDR3 DNA has 39 bases and is translated from base 1. Whole blood was collected in K2EDTA tubes by collaborating institutions according to the institutions' own protocols. For TCRbeta analysis, collaborators shipped samples in one of three forms: frozen whole blood, isolated PBMCs, or DNA extracted from either of those sample types. TCRbeta CDR3 regions were amplified from genomic DNA by means of the immunoSEQ Assay, a bias-controlled multiplex PCR. Turning to the authors' computational methods: The number of nucleated cells in each sample was estimated by amplification of reference gene primers within the assay. To quantify the absolute abundance of each unique TCRbeta CDR3 rearrangement, sequence reads were collapsed and filtered. For each sample, productive Simpson clonality was calculated by taking the square root of Simpson's diversity index across productive rearrangements. What TCRdb holds here is the immuneACCESS table cut down to in-frame rearrangements. Part of the clones is not present; checked against another copy, under half of the missing clones reflect an unresolved V gene, and the others are unexplained. V and J calls and clone size are copied from that table; D and trimming were computed from the DNA. This sample holds approximately 98,000 clones; about two thirds were observed only once. The ten most abundant clones make up 1.5% to 2% of the sample.

The full study reports these points: The amount of clinical and demographic metadata varied by source and participant and was provided uncurated.

In regard to this clone: There is no known antigen for this receptor. Per-nucleotide qualities are absent, and no much larger clonotype sits a single base away.

The V and J genes are TRBV7-7 and TRBJ2-5; the central 8 bases match TRBD2. Sequences were obtained from peripheral blood. The origin of this receptor is a woman between 35 and 50 years old with acute or convalescent COVID-19. The DNA is as follows: TGTGCCAGCAGCCGGGGGGGCAGAGAGACCCAGTACTTC. This codes for CASSRGGRETQYF.